Presented here are 31 T cell receptor beta chains from one specimen sequenced in a study of Tregs in tolerant kidney transplant recipients. Here immunoSEQ multiplex PCR was the method, and the copy in TCRdb shows in-frame clones only, minus some. There are some 240,000 clones in the sample; about 80% occur only once, and approximately 0.69% lies in the top ten. Material: CD4+ T cells from blood. These receptors all come from a human donor in good health.

The chain employs TRBV30 and TRBJ1-1; D uncertain. The CDR3 spans 14 residues. Germline V CDR1 and CDR2: GTSNPN, SVGIG (reference sequence). With 0 bases removed from V and 0 bases from J, the gap between germline ends came to 8 bases. The CDR3 bases are TGTGCCTGGAGTGTACCCAGATTGAACACTGAAGCTTTCTTT. Translated, it gives CAWSVPRLNTEAFF.

This chain joins TRBV11-1 and TRBJ2-5; 13 positions match TRBD2. There are 17 residues in the CDR3. V trimming: 4 bases; J trimming: 7 bases; junction bases outside the gene matches: 12. Germline assignment: CDR1 SGHAT and CDR2 FQDESV (reference sequence). This CDR3 reads CASSYGTSGIPRGTQYF. CDR3 nucleotide sequence: TGTGCCAGCAGCTATGGGACTAGCGGGATTCCGAGGGGGACCCAGTACTTC.

V and J are TRBV7-9 and TRBJ1-2; 8 bases are a match to TRBD1. The length of the CDR3 is 15 residues. The V gene end was trimmed by 4 bases and the J gene end by 4 bases; junction bases not matched to a gene: 8. Looked up from germline, CDR1 is SEHNR and CDR2 is FQNEAQ (reference sequence). CDR3 residues: CASSSGAGGSYGYTF. In DNA form, the CDR3 reads TGTGCCAGCAGCTCGGGGGCAGGGGGCAGCTATGGCTACACCTTC.

This chain connects TRBV6-5 to TRBJ1-1; 7 bases map to TRBD1. In germline, CDR1 is MNHEY, CDR2 SVGAGI. The CDR3 spans 15 residues. V dropped 5 bases and J dropped 1; count of bases not matched to a gene: 7. CDR3 nucleotide sequence: TGTGCCAGCAGTCCGCCCGGGACAGCGAACACTGAAGCTTTCTTT. As protein: CASSPPGTANTEAFF.

V is TRBV5-6 and J is TRBJ1-3; D may be TRBD1 (5 bases). The germline CDR1 and CDR2 sequences are SGHDT and YYEEEE. Trimming pared 0 bases from V and 9 bases from J, leaving 10 bases between. The CDR3 has 13 amino acids. CDR3 residues: CASSLVGVATIYF. CDR3 sequence (DNA): TGTGCCAGCAGCTTGGTGGGGGTTGCCACCATATATTTT.

This sequence joins TRBV30 and TRBJ1-1; tentatively, D is TRBD1 (6 bases). The CDR3 has 17 amino acids. Germline V gene lookup returns CDR1 GTSNPN and CDR2 SVGIG (reference sequence). Trimming took 8 bases from V and 1 from J, leaving 26 bases between them. Here the CDR3 DNA reads TGTGCCCGAGAGTCCTACCTACAGGGCTGGGGGAACACTGAAGCTTTCTTT. It specifies CARESYLQGWGNTEAFF.

This chain links TRBV11-2 with TRBJ2-3; D is possibly TRBD2 (6 bases). CDR1 and CDR2 from the germline V gene are SGHAT and FQNNGV. The CDR3 runs to 16 residues. The V gene lost 1 base and the J gene lost 1 base, with 12 bases spanning the gap. CDR3 nucleotides: TGTGCCAGCAGCTTAGGGTCGGGAGAGGGCACAGATACGCAGTATTTT. This gives the protein CASSLGSGEGTDTQYF.

The rearrangement links TRBV10-3 to TRBJ2-3; D ambiguous. Germline CDR1 reads ENHRY; CDR2 reads SYGVKD. The length of the CDR3 is 12 residues. Trimming took 8 bases from V and 0 from J, leaving 6 bases between them. This chain's CDR3 is CAIGGSTDTQYF. The CDR3 nucleotides are TGTGCCATCGGCGGAAGCACAGATACGCAGTATTTT.

V gene TRBV2 combines with J gene TRBJ2-6, with TRBD1 identical over 8 bases. J gave up 0 bases and V 7 bases, and 2 bases lay outside the gene matches. Looked up from germline, CDR1 is SNHLY and CDR2 is FYNNEI. CDR3 length: 15 amino acids. CDR3 DNA: TGTGCCAGCAACAGGGGGGCCTCTGGGGCCAACGTCCTGACTTTC. Its translation is CASNRGASGANVLTF.

Comments on this clone: At one boundary the junction diverges from the germline segment, which might be a read error. The chain couples TRBV18 to TRBJ2-3, with D tentatively TRBD2 (5 bases). The germline CDR1 and CDR2 sequences are KGHSH and LQKENI. CDR3 size: 17 residues. CDR3: CASSPRTQEVPPDTQYF. The CDR3, as DNA: TGTGCCAGCTCTCCACGTACCCAGGAGGTCCCACCAGATACGCAGTATTTT. The full variable domain, completed using reference TRBV18 and TRBJ2-3, is NAGVMQNPRHLVRRRGQEARLRCSPMKGHSHVYWYRQLPEEGLKFMVYLQKENIIDESGMPKERFSAEFPKEGPSILRIQQVVRGDSAAYFCASSPRTQEVPPDTQYFGPGTRLTVL.

V gene TRBV28 combines with J gene TRBJ1-2, with D unclear. The germline CDR1 and CDR2 sequences are MDHEN and SYDVKM. Trimming left V 6 bases short and J 1 base short, with 9 bases between. The CDR3 extends over 13 amino acids. CDR3 sequence: CASSPAFNYGYTF. CDR3 sequence (DNA): TGTGCCAGCAGCCCGGCATTTAACTATGGCTACACCTTC.

V and J are TRBV19 and TRBJ1-2, with 8 nucleotides matching TRBD1. The ends lost 3 bases at V and 4 bases at J; junction bases unmatched: 10. This CDR3 spans 16 amino acids. Per the germline V gene, CDR1 is LNHDA and CDR2 is SQIVND (reference sequence). The CDR3 nucleotides read TGTGCCAGTAGTATTGGCCCGGACAGGGTCGGCTATGGCTACACCTTC. This codes for CASSIGPDRVGYGYTF.

The chain employs TRBV6-1 and TRBJ2-2, with D perhaps matching TRBD1 (5 bases). The CDR3 covers 15 residues. The ends were cut back, 3 bases at V and 4 bases at J, with 12 bases in the middle. The V gene's germline CDR1 is MNHNS and CDR2 SASEGT. The CDR3 DNA is TGTGCCAGCAGTGATGCAGGGATCGGCACCGGGGAGCTGTTTTTT. Amino acid sequence: CASSDAGIGTGELFF.

The chain recombines TRBV6-6 with TRBJ2-6; tentatively, D is TRBD1 (5 bases). Germline CDR1 is MNHNY and CDR2 is SVGAGI (reference sequence). There are 14 residues in the CDR3. The V and J ends lost 8 bases and 3 bases respectively, with 11 bases between them. The CDR3 DNA reads TGTGCCAGCTTGGGGCCCTTTGGGGCCAACGTCCTGACTTTC. Protein product: CASLGPFGANVLTF.

V usage is TRBV11-2 and J usage is TRBJ2-5, with 11 bases identical to TRBD1. This CDR3 region has 16 residues. V lost 5 bases, J lost 0 bases, and 5 bases stayed unmatched. Germline V gene sequence: CDR1 SGHAT, CDR2 FQNNGV. The chain's CDR3 is CASSGRDRGYQETQYF. DNA for the CDR3: TGTGCCAGCAGCGGCCGGGACAGGGGGTACCAAGAGACCCAGTACTTC.

The chain combines TRBV7-3 with TRBJ1-1; D unresolved. Germline V gives CDR1 SGHTA, CDR2 FQGTGA. This CDR3 is 13 amino acids long. Trimming took off 1 base at V and 5 bases at J, with 8 bases between the two ends. The DNA of the CDR3 is TGTGCCAGCAGCTTAAAAACAGAGACTGAAGCTTTCTTT. Translation gives CASSLKTETEAFF.

Details on this clone: Different DNA sequences within this sample yield the same CDR3. This chain uses TRBV6-1 with TRBJ1-2, with D perhaps TRBD1 (5 bases). Looked up from germline, CDR1 is MNHNS and CDR2 is SASEGT. This CDR3 region has 13 residues. Trimming stripped 3 bases from V and 5 bases from J, with 10 bases between. CDR3 DNA: TGTGCCAGCAGTGAGACAGAGGTTTATGGCTACACCTTC. It codes for CASSETEVYGYTF.

J is TRBJ2-3 and V is TRBV7-9, with 9 nucleotides matching TRBD1. CDR3 length: 15 amino acids. Germline-derived CDR1 and CDR2 are SEHNR and FQNEAQ (reference sequence). V dropped 4 bases and J dropped 6; count of bases not matched to a gene: 8. The DNA of the CDR3 is TGTGCCAGCAGCTCGGGACAGGGTGATGGGGATACGCAGTATTTT. It codes for CASSSGQGDGDTQYF.

The V and J genes are TRBV7-3 and TRBJ2-2, with a possible D match to TRBD1 (6 bases). Germline values: CDR1 SGHTA, CDR2 FQGTGA. The CDR3 spans 15 residues. Trimming cost V 5 bases and J 4 bases, with 14 bases left between them. The CDR3 region is CASSPMTGLTGELFF. The CDR3 DNA reads TGTGCCAGCAGCCCCATGACAGGACTCACCGGGGAGCTGTTTTTT.

The J gene is TRBJ2-1, the V gene TRBV2; possible D gene TRBD1, 6 bases. Germline CDR1 is SNHLY and CDR2 is FYNNEI. The V gene lost 4 bases and the J gene lost 5 bases, with 18 bases spanning the gap. The CDR3 has 16 amino acids. The chain's CDR3 is CASSAVYGTGHNEQFF. CDR3 nucleotide sequence: TGTGCCAGCAGTGCCGTTTACGGAACAGGGCACAATGAGCAGTTCTTC.

The chain is built from TRBV2 and TRBJ1-4, with unresolved D. Germline values: CDR1 SNHLY, CDR2 FYNNEI. CDR3 size: 15 residues. The ends were cut back, 3 bases at V and 3 bases at J, with 11 bases in the middle. CDR3 sequence reads: CASSDIGVANEKLFF. The CDR3 region has the DNA TGTGCCAGCAGTGATATTGGGGTGGCTAATGAAAAACTGTTTTTT.

This clone was recorded once. J is TRBJ1-3 and V is TRBV11-3, with D uncertain. Between the trimmed V and J ends, which lost 2 bases and 2 bases, there was a span of 4 bases. CDR3 length: 13 residues. Germline CDR1 is SGHNT and CDR2 is YENEEA. DNA of the CDR3: TGTGCCAGCAGCTTATATCCTGGAAACACCATATATTTT. This gives the protein CASSLYPGNTIYF.

The V call is TRBV11-2, the J call TRBJ2-7, with 7 bases lining up with TRBD1. CDR3 length equals 15 residues. The ends lost 6 bases at V and 3 bases at J; junction bases unmatched: 11. CDR1 is SGHAT, CDR2 FQNNGV, per germline. The CDR3 protein is CASRRTGDQYYEQYF. The CDR3 DNA reads TGTGCCAGCAGGCGTACAGGGGACCAATACTACGAGCAGTACTTC.

This clone was seen more than once but under ten times. The V and J genes are TRBV6-1 and TRBJ1-2; 7 bases fit TRBD1. There are 13 residues in the CDR3. Germline values: CDR1 MNHNS, CDR2 SASEGT. Germline trimming cut 7 bases from V and 4 bases from J; bases unmatched to any gene: 6. The CDR3 nucleotides are TGTGCCAGCAATTGGGACAGAGGCTATGGCTACACCTTC. Its translation: CASNWDRGYGYTF.

This chain uses TRBV10-1 with TRBJ1-1; perhaps TRBD1 as D (5 bases). Germline V gene data show CDR1 as WNHNN and CDR2 as SYGVQD (reference sequence). CDR3 length: 15 amino acids. The V end was cut by 0 bases, the J end by 7 bases, with 15 bases between. CDR3 nucleotide sequence: TGCGCCAGCAGTGAGTCGACGGGGCGCGGGGTTGAAGCTTTCTTT. Protein sequence: CASSESTGRGVEAFF.

The genes are TRBV7-9 and TRBJ2-3; D ambiguous. The CDR3 sequence is 13 residues long. The V and J ends lost 8 bases and 4 bases respectively, with 13 bases between them. The germline gives CDR1 SEHNR, CDR2 FQNEAQ (reference sequence). CDR3 sequence reads: CASGSSGPDTQYF. In DNA form, the CDR3 reads TGTGCCAGCGGGTCCTCGGGCCCAGATACGCAGTATTTT.

This chain connects TRBV15 to TRBJ1-5; D remains ambiguous. V shed 4 bases and J shed 0 bases, with 13 bases lying between them. CDR1 LNHNV and CDR2 YYDKDF come from the germline V gene (reference sequence). This CDR3 has 16 residues. CDR3 nucleotides: TGTGCCACCAGCATGCGAGCGATCTATAGCAATCAGCCCCAGCATTTT. Encoded protein: CATSMRAIYSNQPQHF.

This chain links TRBV6-5 with TRBJ1-4; 7 bases align to TRBD1. Per germline, CDR1 MNHEY and CDR2 SVGAGI. J gave up 7 bases and V 4 bases, and 9 bases lay outside the gene matches. This CDR3 region has 15 residues. CDR3 sequence (DNA): TGTGCCAGCAGTTCAGGGGGGAGTGGGAGTGAAAAACTGTTTTTT. It translates to CASSSGGSGSEKLFF.

The chain recombines TRBV19 with TRBJ1-6; D is unresolved. CDR1 is LNHDA, CDR2 SQIVND, per germline (reference sequence). V was shortened by 2 bases and J by 8 bases, with 16 bases between the two germline ends. This CDR3 has 16 amino acids. Here the CDR3 reads CASSISGTGWDSPLHF. The CDR3 region has the DNA TGTGCCAGTAGTATAAGTGGTACGGGGTGGGATTCACCCCTCCACTTT.

The V and J genes are TRBV18 and TRBJ1-5; TRBD1 matches at 7 bases. CDR3 length equals 13 residues. Germline CDR1 and CDR2: KGHSH and LQKENI. Trimming at V came to 6 bases and at J to 7 bases, leaving 6 bases not matched to a gene. CDR3 sequence reads: CASSLDREQPQHF. As DNA, the CDR3 is TGTGCCAGCTCCCTCGACAGGGAACAGCCCCAGCATTTT.

This chain links TRBV7-9 with TRBJ1-3; a weak D match, TRBD1 (5 bases). CDR1 SEHNR and CDR2 FQNEAQ come from the germline V gene (reference sequence). The CDR3 covers 18 residues. Between the trimmed V and J ends, which lost 0 bases and 3 bases, there was a span of 18 bases. CDR3 sequence (DNA): TGTGCCAGCAGCTTAGCTCTCGTGGTAACAGGAGATGGAAACACCATATATTTT. The encoded protein is CASSLALVVTGDGNTIYF. Based on the CDR3 plus reference TRBV7-9 and TRBJ1-3, the full variable domain is DTGVSQNPRHKITKRGQNVTFRCDPISEHNRLYWYRQTLGQGPEFLTYFQNEAQLEKSRLLSDRFSAERPKGSFSTLEIQRTEQGDSAMYLCASSLALVVTGDGNTIYFGEGSWLTVV.